This T cell receptor (beta chain) was retrieved from a study of blood T cell repertoires in COVID-19. Profiling relied on immunoSEQ multiplex PCR, and the TCRdb table lists in-frame clones only, not all of them. The table lists more than 90,000 clones, around 88% of them singletons. Germline V gene data show CDR1 as SGHTA and CDR2 as FQGNSA. The CDR3 has 15 amino acids. The V and J ends lost 5 bases and 0 bases respectively, with 13 bases between them. The sequencing sample was made of peripheral blood. The receptor was isolated from a woman aged 55-75 years with COVID-19, enrolled during active disease. The chain employs TRBV7-2 and TRBJ1-1; a weak D match, TRBD1 (6 bases). The CDR3 coding sequence is TGTGCCAGCAGCCTCAGGGGATCCGTGAACACTGAAGCTTTCTTT. It codes for CASSLRGSVNTEAFF.